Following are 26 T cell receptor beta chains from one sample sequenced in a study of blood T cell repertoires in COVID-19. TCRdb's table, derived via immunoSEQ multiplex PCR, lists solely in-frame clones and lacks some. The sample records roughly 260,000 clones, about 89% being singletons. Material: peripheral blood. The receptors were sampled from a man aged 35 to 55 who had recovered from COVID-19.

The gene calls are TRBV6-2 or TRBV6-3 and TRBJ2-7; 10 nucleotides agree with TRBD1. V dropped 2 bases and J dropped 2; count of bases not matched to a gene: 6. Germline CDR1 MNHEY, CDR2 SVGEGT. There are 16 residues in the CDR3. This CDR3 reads CASSYPPGQGPYEQYF. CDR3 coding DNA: TGTGCCAGCAGTTACCCACCGGGACAGGGGCCCTACGAGCAGTACTTC.

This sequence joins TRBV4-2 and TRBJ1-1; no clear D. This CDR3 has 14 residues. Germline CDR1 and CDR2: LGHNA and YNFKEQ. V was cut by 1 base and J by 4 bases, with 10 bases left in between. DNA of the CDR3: TGTGCCAGCAGCCAAGTTCAGGCGAGCACTGAAGCTTTCTTT. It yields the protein CASSQVQASTEAFF.

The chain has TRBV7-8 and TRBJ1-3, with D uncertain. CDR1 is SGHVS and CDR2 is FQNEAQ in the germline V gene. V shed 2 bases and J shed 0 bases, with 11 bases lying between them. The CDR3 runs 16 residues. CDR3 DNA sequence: TGTGCCAGCAGCTTAAATCGCGGGCACTCTGGAAACACCATATATTTT. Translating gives CASSLNRGHSGNTIYF.

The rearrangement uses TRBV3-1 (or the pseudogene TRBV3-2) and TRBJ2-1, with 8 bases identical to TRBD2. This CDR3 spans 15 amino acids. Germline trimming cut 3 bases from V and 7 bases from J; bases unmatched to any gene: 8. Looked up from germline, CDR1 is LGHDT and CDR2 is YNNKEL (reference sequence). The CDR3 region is CASSHHGLADNEQFF. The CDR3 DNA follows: TGTGCCAGCAGCCATCACGGACTAGCCGATAATGAGCAGTTCTTC.

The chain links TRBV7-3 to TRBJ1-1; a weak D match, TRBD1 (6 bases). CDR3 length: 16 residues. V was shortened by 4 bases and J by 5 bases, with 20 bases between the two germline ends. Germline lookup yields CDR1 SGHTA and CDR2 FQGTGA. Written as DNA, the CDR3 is TGTGCCAGCAGCTCCTTAGTCGGGGGGCCGAGGACTGAAGCTTTCTTT. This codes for CASSSLVGGPRTEAFF. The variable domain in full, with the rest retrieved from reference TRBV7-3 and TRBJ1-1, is GAGVSQTPSNKVTEKGKYVELRCDPISGHTALYWYRQSLGQGPEFLIYFQGTGAADDSGLPNDRFFAVRPEGSVSTLKIQRTERGDSAVYLCASSSLVGGPRTEAFFGQGTRLTVV.

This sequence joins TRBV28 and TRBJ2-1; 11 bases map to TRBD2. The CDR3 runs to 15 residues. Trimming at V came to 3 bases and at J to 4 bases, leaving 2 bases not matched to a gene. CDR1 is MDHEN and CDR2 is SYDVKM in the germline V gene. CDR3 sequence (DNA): TGTGCCAGCAGTTTGAGGACTAGCGGGTACAATGAGCAGTTCTTC. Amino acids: CASSLRTSGYNEQFF.

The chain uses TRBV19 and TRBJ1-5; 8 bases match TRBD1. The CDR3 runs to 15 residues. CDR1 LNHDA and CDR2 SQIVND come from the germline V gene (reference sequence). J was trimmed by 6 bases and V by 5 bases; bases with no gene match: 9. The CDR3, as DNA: TGTGCCAGTAGTTCCCCGGGACAGGCGCGTCAGCCCCAGCATTTT. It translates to CASSSPGQARQPQHF.

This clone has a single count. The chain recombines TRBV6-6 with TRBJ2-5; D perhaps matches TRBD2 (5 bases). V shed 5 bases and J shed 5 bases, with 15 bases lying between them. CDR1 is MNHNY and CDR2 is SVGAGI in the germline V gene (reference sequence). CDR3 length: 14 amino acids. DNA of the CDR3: TGTGCCAGCAGTAGCGGTCGTGGTGGTGAGACCCAGTACTTC. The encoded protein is CASSSGRGGETQYF.

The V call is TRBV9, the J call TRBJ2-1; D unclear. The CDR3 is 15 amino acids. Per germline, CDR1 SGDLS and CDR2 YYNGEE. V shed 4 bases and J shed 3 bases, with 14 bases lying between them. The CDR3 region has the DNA TGTGCCAGCAGCCCAAGACTCGCGGACTACAATGAGCAGTTCTTC. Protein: CASSPRLADYNEQFF.

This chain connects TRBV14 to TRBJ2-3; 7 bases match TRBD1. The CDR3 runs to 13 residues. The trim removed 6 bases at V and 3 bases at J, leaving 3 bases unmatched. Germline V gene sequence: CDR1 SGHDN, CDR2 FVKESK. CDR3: CASRKQGTDTQYF. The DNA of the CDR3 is TGTGCCAGCAGGAAACAGGGGACAGATACGCAGTATTTT.

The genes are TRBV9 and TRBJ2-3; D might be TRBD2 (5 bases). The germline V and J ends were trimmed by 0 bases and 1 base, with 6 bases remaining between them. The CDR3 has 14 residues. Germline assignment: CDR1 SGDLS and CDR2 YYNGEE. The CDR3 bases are TGTGCCAGCAGCGTAGGTAGCGGCACAGATACGCAGTATTTT. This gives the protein CASSVGSGTDTQYF.

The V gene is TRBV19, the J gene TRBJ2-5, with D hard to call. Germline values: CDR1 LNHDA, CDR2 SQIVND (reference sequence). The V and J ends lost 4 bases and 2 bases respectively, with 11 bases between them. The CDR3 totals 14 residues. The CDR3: CASSTAAIQETQYF. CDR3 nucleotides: TGTGCCAGTAGTACCGCGGCGATTCAAGAGACCCAGTACTTC.

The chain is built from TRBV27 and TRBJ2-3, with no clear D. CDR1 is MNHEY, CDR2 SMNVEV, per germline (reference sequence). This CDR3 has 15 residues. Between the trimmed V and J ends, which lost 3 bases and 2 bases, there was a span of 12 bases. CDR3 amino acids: CASSFGRPNTDTQYF. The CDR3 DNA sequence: TGTGCCAGCAGTTTTGGCAGGCCGAACACAGATACGCAGTATTTT.

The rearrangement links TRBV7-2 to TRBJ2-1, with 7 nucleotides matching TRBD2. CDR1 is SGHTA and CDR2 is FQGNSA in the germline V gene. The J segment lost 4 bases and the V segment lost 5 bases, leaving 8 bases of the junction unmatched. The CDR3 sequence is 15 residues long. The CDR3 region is CASSIRAGYYNEQFF. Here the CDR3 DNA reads TGTGCCAGCAGCATCCGAGCGGGGTATTACAATGAGCAGTTCTTC.

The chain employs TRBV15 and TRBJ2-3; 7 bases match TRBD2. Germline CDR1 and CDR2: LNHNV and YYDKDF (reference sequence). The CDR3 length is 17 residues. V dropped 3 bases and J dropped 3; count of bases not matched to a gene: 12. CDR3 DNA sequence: TGTGCCACCAGCAGGGGGGGAGGGGTCGCGATGACAGATACGCAGTATTTT. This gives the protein CATSRGGGVAMTDTQYF.

Here the CDR3 DNA reads TGTGCCAGCAGCCGTAAGGGGCGGGAGGAGACCCAGTACTTC. Translated, it gives CASSRKGREETQYF. The J gene is TRBJ2-5, the V gene TRBV3-1 (or the pseudogene TRBV3-2); 7 positions match TRBD2. This CDR3 spans 14 amino acids. V dropped 4 bases and J dropped 5; count of bases not matched to a gene: 7. Germline assignment: CDR1 LGHDT and CDR2 YNNKEL (reference sequence).

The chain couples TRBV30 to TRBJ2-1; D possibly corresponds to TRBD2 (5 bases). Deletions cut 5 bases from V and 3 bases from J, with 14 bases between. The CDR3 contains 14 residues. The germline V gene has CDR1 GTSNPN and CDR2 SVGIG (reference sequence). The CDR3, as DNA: TGTGCCTGGGTCCAGACCGGGAACTACAATGAGCAGTTCTTC. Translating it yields CAWVQTGNYNEQFF.

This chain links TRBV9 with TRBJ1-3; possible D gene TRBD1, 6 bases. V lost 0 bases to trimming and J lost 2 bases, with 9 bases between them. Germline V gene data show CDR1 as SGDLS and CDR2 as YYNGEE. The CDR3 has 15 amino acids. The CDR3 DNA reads TGTGCCAGCAGCGTAGGTAGGGGGACTGGAAACACCATATATTTT. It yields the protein CASSVGRGTGNTIYF.

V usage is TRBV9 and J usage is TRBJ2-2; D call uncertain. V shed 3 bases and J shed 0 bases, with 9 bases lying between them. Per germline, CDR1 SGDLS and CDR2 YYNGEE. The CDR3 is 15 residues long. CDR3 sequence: CASSGAAANTGELFF. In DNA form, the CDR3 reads TGTGCCAGCAGCGGAGCCGCCGCGAACACCGGGGAGCTGTTTTTT.

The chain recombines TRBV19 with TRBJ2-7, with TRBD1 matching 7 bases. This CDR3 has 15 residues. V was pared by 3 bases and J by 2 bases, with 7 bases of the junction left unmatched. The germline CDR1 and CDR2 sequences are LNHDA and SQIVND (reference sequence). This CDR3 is CASSMGTEAPYEQYF. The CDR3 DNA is TGTGCCAGTAGTATGGGGACAGAAGCCCCCTACGAGCAGTACTTC.

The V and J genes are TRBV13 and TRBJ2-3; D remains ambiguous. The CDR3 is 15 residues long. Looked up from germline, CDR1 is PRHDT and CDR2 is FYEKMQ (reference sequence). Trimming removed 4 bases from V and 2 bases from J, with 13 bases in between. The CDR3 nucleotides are TGTGCCAGCAGCTACCGTCCCACTAACACAGATACGCAGTATTTT. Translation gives CASSYRPTNTDTQYF.

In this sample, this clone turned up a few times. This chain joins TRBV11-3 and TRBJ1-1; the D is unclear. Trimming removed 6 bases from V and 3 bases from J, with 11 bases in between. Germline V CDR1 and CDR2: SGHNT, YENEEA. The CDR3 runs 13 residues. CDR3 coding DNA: TGTGCCAGCAGTGGCACAGCGGACACTGAAGCTTTCTTT. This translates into CASSGTADTEAFF.

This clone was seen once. CDR3 region: CASSDPLSDRPDKGFLGYTF. CDR3 bases: TGTGCCAGCAGCGACCCCTTATCGGACAGGCCAGACAAAGGGTTTCTAGGCTACACCTTC. The chain carries TRBV9 and TRBJ1-2; 7 bases map to TRBD1. V was pared by 3 bases and J by 8 bases, with 28 bases of the junction left unmatched. Germline CDR1 SGDLS, CDR2 YYNGEE. This CDR3 has 20 residues.

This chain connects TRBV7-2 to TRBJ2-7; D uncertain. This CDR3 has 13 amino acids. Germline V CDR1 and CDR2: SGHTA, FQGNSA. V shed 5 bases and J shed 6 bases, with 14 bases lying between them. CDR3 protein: CASSMGRFSEQYF. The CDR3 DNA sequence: TGTGCCAGCAGCATGGGCCGATTTTCCGAGCAGTACTTC.

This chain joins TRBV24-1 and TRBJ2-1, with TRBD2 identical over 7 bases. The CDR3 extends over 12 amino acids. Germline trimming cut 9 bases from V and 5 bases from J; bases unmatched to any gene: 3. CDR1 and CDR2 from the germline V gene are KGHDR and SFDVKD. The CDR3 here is CATGTIDNEQFF. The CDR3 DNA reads TGTGCCACCGGGACTATTGACAATGAGCAGTTCTTC.

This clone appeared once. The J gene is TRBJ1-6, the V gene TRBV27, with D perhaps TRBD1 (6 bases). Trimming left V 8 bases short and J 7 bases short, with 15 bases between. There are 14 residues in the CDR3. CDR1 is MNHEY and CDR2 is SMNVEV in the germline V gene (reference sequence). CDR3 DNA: TGTGCCAGCGCTCCCGGACAGACCAATTCACCCCTCCACTTT. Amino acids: CASAPGQTNSPLHF.